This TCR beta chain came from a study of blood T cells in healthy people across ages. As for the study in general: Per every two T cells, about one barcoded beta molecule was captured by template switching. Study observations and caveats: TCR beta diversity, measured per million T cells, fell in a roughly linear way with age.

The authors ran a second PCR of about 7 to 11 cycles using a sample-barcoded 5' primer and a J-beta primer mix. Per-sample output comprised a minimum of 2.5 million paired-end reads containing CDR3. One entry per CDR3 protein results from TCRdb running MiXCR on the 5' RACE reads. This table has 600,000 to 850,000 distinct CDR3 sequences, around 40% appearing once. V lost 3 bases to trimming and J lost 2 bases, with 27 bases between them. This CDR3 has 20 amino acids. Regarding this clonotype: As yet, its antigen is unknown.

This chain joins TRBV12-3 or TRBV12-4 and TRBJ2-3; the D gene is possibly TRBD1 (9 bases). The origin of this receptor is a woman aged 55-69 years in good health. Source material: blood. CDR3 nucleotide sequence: TGTGCCAGCAGTTTGAGGGACAGGGTCCCCCCAGCGGGGGACACAGATACGCAGTATTTT. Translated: CASSLRDRVPPAGDTDTQYF.